This T cell receptor beta chain was identified during a study of T cells after yellow fever vaccination. Study-level points and caveats: One caveat is that FACS-sorted repertoires could contain abundant clonotypes contaminating from the bulk population. Post-booster repertoires contained most primary-vaccination clones again (about 96% CD4, 85% to 90% CD8). Few clonotypes appeared in both CD4 and CD8 compartments.

The V and J ends lost 6 bases and 5 bases, in that order; junction bases with no gene match: 5. CDR1 is ENHRY, CDR2 SYGVKD, per germline. The CDR3 loop spans 14 amino acids. TCR cDNA, made by 5'RACE template switching, carried an added universal primer site and UMIs. MiXCR was run by TCRdb on the 5' RACE reads, yielding one entry per CDR3 protein. This repertoire shows hundreds of thousands of distinct CDR3 sequences, about 3.5% found once; its top ten account for 23%. About this clonotype: No antigen is known for it.

The chain joins TRBV10-3 to TRBJ1-5, with 9 bases that match TRBD1. The receptor comes from a man between 18 and 35 years old who received the YFV17D yellow fever vaccine. The material was PBMCs, obtained on the day of the yellow fever booster vaccination. The CDR3 protein is CAISPTGGDQPQHF. DNA of the CDR3: TGTGCCATCAGCCCGACAGGGGGGGATCAGCCCCAGCATTTT.